The 19 T cell receptor beta chains presented below share a single source sample, sequenced in a study of response to subunit inactivated influenza vaccine. TCRdb re-called the RT-PCR reads through MiXCR, storing one row per CDR3 protein. The table has roughly 540,000 distinct CDR3 sequences, approximately 22% seen once. The data were also submitted as part of a second study, on T cells expressing NK-cell markers. That report adds: The TCR beta cDNA came from 5'RACE template switching with UMIs.

The sequencing used CD4+ T cells sorted from PBMCs, collected about 12 days after vaccination. All receptors derive from a man aged 45-65 years who received an inactivated influenza vaccine.

The V and J genes are TRBV14 and TRBJ1-1; 11 bases align to TRBD1. CDR1 and CDR2 (germline): SGHDN, FVKESK. J lost 6 bases, V lost 4 bases, and 4 bases had no gene match. This CDR3 spans 14 amino acids. The CDR3 protein is CASSLRGQGAEAFF. CDR3 nucleotide sequence: TGTGCCAGCAGCCTTAGGGGACAGGGGGCTGAAGCTTTCTTT.

This clonotype was seen only a few times. The rearrangement links TRBV28 to TRBJ1-1, with a possible D match to TRBD1 (5 bases). Trimming removed 2 bases from V and 0 bases from J, with 7 bases in between. CDR1 is MDHEN and CDR2 is SYDVKM in the germline V gene. The CDR3 has 14 amino acids. CDR3 DNA sequence: TGTGCCAGCAGTTTACCGGGGGTGAACACTGAAGCTTTCTTT. This translates into CASSLPGVNTEAFF.

This clonotype came up a few times. V usage is TRBV5-1 and J usage is TRBJ2-1; D not resolved. V gave up 5 bases and J gave up 7 bases, with 13 bases separating them. This CDR3 is 13 amino acids long. CDR1 SGHRS and CDR2 YFSETQ come from the germline V gene. In nucleotides, the CDR3 is TGCGCCAGCAGTCTCCCTACTAAAAATGAGCAGTTCTTC. Translation: CASSLPTKNEQFF.

The chain carries TRBV3-1 and TRBJ1-5, with D possibly matching TRBD1 (5 bases). The germline gives CDR1 LGHDT, CDR2 YNNKEL (reference sequence). The CDR3 length is 14 residues. V was trimmed by 4 bases and J by 4 bases, leaving 11 bases between them. CDR3 nucleotides: TGTGCCAGCAGCCCCCGACAGATGAATCAGCCCCAGCATTTT. This codes for CASSPRQMNQPQHF.

The chain recombines TRBV5-1 with TRBJ2-5, with 14 bases that match TRBD2. The CDR3 has 18 amino acids. The germline gives CDR1 SGHRS, CDR2 YFSETQ. V was pared by 3 bases and J by 1 base, with 8 bases of the junction left unmatched. CDR3 in DNA: TGCGCCAGCAGCTACAACCCGACTAGCGGGAGGGCCCAAGAGACCCAGTACTTC. This translates into CASSYNPTSGRAQETQYF.

A few counts support this clonotype. This chain links TRBV5-5 with TRBJ1-3, with D perhaps TRBD1 (5 bases). V lost 4 bases and J 2 bases, leaving 13 bases between the germline ends. In germline, CDR1 is SGHKS, CDR2 YYEKEE (reference sequence). The CDR3 is 15 residues long. CDR3 DNA: TGTGCCAGCAGCCAGGGAGGGGTGGCTGGAAACACCATATATTTT. The encoded protein is CASSQGGVAGNTIYF.

This clonotype has just one count. This chain links TRBV4-3 with TRBJ2-7; TRBD2 matches 8 bases. V gave up 1 base and J gave up 0 bases; unmatched junction bases: 5. CDR1 LGHNA and CDR2 YSLEER come from the germline V gene. There are 16 residues in the CDR3. CDR3 nucleotides: TGCGCCAGCAGCCAAGCGGTAGCGGGGTACTCCTACGAGCAGTACTTC. Its protein product is CASSQAVAGYSYEQYF.

The chain links TRBV20-1 to TRBJ2-3; 8 positions agree with TRBD2. The CDR3 consists of 13 residues. V was clipped by 3 bases and J by 10 bases; unmatched bases: 9. The V gene's germline CDR1 is DFQATT and CDR2 SNEGSKA (reference sequence). CDR3 sequence reads: CSASGRASNSQYF. In nucleotides, the CDR3 is TGCAGTGCTAGCGGGAGGGCCAGTAATTCGCAGTATTTT.

This rearrangement joins TRBV2 to TRBJ2-7; 11 bases fit TRBD2. The CDR3 length is 16 residues. V lost 4 bases to trimming and J lost 0 bases; unmatched junction nucleotides: 5. Looked up from germline, CDR1 is SNHLY and CDR2 is FYNNEI. The CDR3 DNA follows: TGTGCCAGCAGTGTTTACCTAGCGGGGGGCTCCTACGAGCAGTACTTC. Translating gives CASSVYLAGGSYEQYF. Full variable domain (rest looked up from reference TRBV2 and TRBJ2-7): EPEVTQTPSHQVTQMGQEVILRCVPISNHLYFYWYRQILGQKVEFLVSFYNNEISEKSEIFDDQFSVERPDGSNFTLKIRSTKLEDSAMYFCASSVYLAGGSYEQYFGPGTRLTVT.

This clonotype was found a few times. The chain employs TRBV11-3 and TRBJ2-7; 9 nucleotides line up with TRBD2. The germline V gene has CDR1 SGHNT and CDR2 YENEEA. The CDR3 length is 16 residues. The ends lost 5 bases at V and 2 bases at J; junction bases unmatched: 10. The CDR3: CASSQGGGGGTYEQYF. The CDR3 nucleotides are TGTGCCAGCAGCCAAGGAGGCGGGGGGGGCACCTACGAGCAGTACTTC.

V and J are TRBV6-1 and TRBJ1-6; weak D call: TRBD1 (5 bases). V was pared by 6 bases and J by 7 bases, with 13 bases between. The CDR3 has 14 residues. Germline CDR1 and CDR2: MNHNS and SASEGT. CDR3 sequence reads: CASRRGSENSPLHF. CDR3 nucleotide sequence: TGTGCCAGCAGACGGGGGTCGGAAAATTCACCCCTCCACTTT.

This chain joins TRBV11-2 and TRBJ2-5, with TRBD1 identical over 7 bases. The CDR3 consists of 17 residues. Germline CDR1 SGHAT, CDR2 FQNNGV. The J segment lost 1 base and the V segment lost 1 base, leaving 9 bases of the junction unmatched. CDR3 nucleotide sequence: TGTGCCAGCAGCTTAGGTCTGGCAGGGGGACCCCAAGAGACCCAGTACTTC. As protein: CASSLGLAGGPQETQYF. Filled out from reference TRBV11-2 and TRBJ2-5, the complete variable domain reads EAGVAQSPRYKIIEKRQSVAFWCNPISGHATLYWYQQILGQGPKLLIQFQNNGVVDDSQLPKDRFSAERLKGVDSTLKIQPAKLEDSAVYLCASSLGLAGGPQETQYFGPGTRLLVL.

In this sample, this clonotype turned up a few times. This chain links TRBV3-1 with TRBJ1-1; tentative D call: TRBD1 (5 bases). The CDR3 loop spans 13 amino acids. Germline V gene sequence: CDR1 LGHDT, CDR2 YNNKEL (reference sequence). Trimming stripped 3 bases from V and 5 bases from J, with 10 bases between. In DNA, the CDR3 is TGTGCCAGCAGCCAGTTCGGGGGTACTGAAGCTTTCTTT. It encodes CASSQFGGTEAFF.

The rearrangement uses TRBV5-5 and TRBJ2-5; the D gene could be TRBD1 or TRBD2 (5 bases each). The CDR3 totals 14 residues. Germline V gives CDR1 SGHKS, CDR2 YYEKEE (reference sequence). V was clipped by 6 bases and J by 4 bases, with 16 bases between them. This CDR3 reads CASNPLGERETQYF. The CDR3 coding sequence is TGTGCCAGCAACCCCCTGGGGGAGCGAGAGACCCAGTACTTC.

The table lists this clonotype with a few counts. The chain links TRBV10-3 to TRBJ2-7; 7 bases map to TRBD2. The J segment lost 0 bases and the V segment lost 4 bases, leaving 6 bases of the junction unmatched. Germline V CDR1 and CDR2: ENHRY, SYGVKD. This CDR3 region has 15 residues. Here the CDR3 reads CAISGYGGSSYEQYF. CDR3 DNA sequence: TGTGCCATCAGTGGCTACGGGGGGAGCTCCTACGAGCAGTACTTC.

At least ten counts were recorded for this clonotype. J is TRBJ2-5 and V is TRBV5-1, with D perhaps TRBD1 (6 bases). V was pared by 0 bases and J by 5 bases, with 14 bases between. Germline CDR1 and CDR2: SGHRS and YFSETQ. This CDR3 contains 15 residues. The CDR3 region has the DNA TGCGCCAGCAGCTTGGGTCAGGGGTCGGGCGAGACCCAGTACTTC. It yields the protein CASSLGQGSGETQYF.

This clonotype turned up a few times. This chain links TRBV12-3 or TRBV12-4 with TRBJ2-3; 8 bases align to TRBD2. There are 14 residues in the CDR3. Losses at the gene ends were 7 bases for V and 5 bases for J; bases not matched to a gene: 8. The CDR3 is CASIYRGGEDTQYF. DNA for the CDR3: TGTGCCAGCATTTATCGGGGGGGCGAAGATACGCAGTATTTT.

This clonotype has only a few counts. V is TRBV25-1 and J is TRBJ2-7, with TRBD1 matching over 8 bases. The CDR3 totals 15 residues. Germline CDR1 MGHDK, CDR2 SYGVNS. V dropped 5 bases and J dropped 1; count of bases not matched to a gene: 7. DNA for the CDR3: TGTGCCAGCAGTCCCGACAGGGGCTTTTCCTACGAGCAGTACTTC. Translating it yields CASSPDRGFSYEQYF.

The chain uses TRBV7-2 and TRBJ2-7, with unresolved D. Germline V gene lookup returns CDR1 SGHTA and CDR2 FQGNSA. The CDR3 is 14 residues long. The V gene lost 1 base and the J gene lost 2 bases, with 9 bases spanning the gap. CDR3 protein: CASSLEAPPYEQYF. As DNA, the CDR3 is TGTGCCAGCAGCTTAGAAGCCCCGCCCTACGAGCAGTACTTC.